The clone carrying this TCR beta chain came up a few times. This entry belongs to a study of blood T cell repertoires in COVID-19. Authors' analysis steps: Researchers report that nucleated cell counts were estimated from reference gene primer amplification. Produced via immunoSEQ multiplex PCR; TCRdb's table is partial and in-frame only. The V and J calls and clone size were taken over from that table, and D and trimming were inferred from the DNA. The sample yields 200,000 to 300,000 clones, around 90% seen once. This CDR3 is 15 amino acids long. Germline CDR1 MNHEY, CDR2 SVGAGI. V was cut by 2 bases and J by 7 bases, with 16 bases left in between.

The chain combines TRBV6-5 with TRBJ2-3; the D gene is possibly TRBD1 (6 bases). This clonotype originated in a man between 60 and 70 years old who had recovered from COVID-19. Sequencing input: peripheral blood. DNA of the CDR3: TGTGCCAGCAGTTACGGGGCAGGGGCTGGGTATACGCAGTATTTT. It specifies CASSYGAGAGYTQYF.